Listed below are T cell receptor beta chains from one sample, sequenced in a study of shared clonotypes between healthy human individuals. The protocol was immunoSEQ multiplex PCR, while the TCRdb copy is restricted to in-frame clones and leaves out a portion. Of 530,000 or so clones in the sample, approximately 79% are singletons; the top ten hold approximately 13%. The sample comprised PBMCs. The origin of the receptors is a woman between 35 and 50 years old in good health. Some clones in this sample may be carry-over from other donors' samples. Both conserved end residues are part of each CDR3. The D gene is left open where the match is weak. The size entry is marked missing in some rows and otherwise reads once, few, many or a size class.

j_gene	abundance	v_gene	d_gene	CDR3aa	CDR3nt
TRBJ1-1	.	TRBV5-6	.	CASSLGADTEAFF	TGTGCCAGCAGCTTGGGGGCCGACACTGAAGCTTTCTTT
TRBJ2-7	.	TRBV27	.	CASRGPSEQYF	TGTGCCAGCAGGGGACCTTCCGAGCAGTACTTC
TRBJ2-7	.	TRBV7-6	.	CASSSLASEQYF	TGTGCCAGCAGTTCTCTAGCGAGTGAGCAGTACTTC
TRBJ1-2	once	TRBV7-9	.	CASSLEGGRGDGYTF	TGTGCCAGCAGCTTAGAAGGGGGGCGCGGAGATGGTTACACCTTC
TRBJ1-2	.	TRBV28	.	CATGYGYTF	TGTGCCACCGGCTATGGCTACACCTTC
TRBJ1-2	.	TRBV10-3	.	CAISESGAESALRGYTF	TGTGCCATCAGTGAGTCGGGGGCCGAGTCGGCTCTTCGTGGCTACACCTTC
TRBJ2-7	.	TRBV7-9	.	CASSLDGRGAYEQYF	TGTGCCAGCAGCTTAGACGGCCGGGGAGCCTACGAGCAGTACTTC
TRBJ2-7	.	TRBV25-1	TRBD2	CASSRAGGPYEQYF	TGTGCCAGCAGCCGGGCGGGGGGCCCCTACGAGCAGTACTTC
TRBJ1-2	.	TRBV5-8	.	CASSLAGQTNYGYTF	TGTGCCAGCAGCTTGGCCGGACAGACTAACTATGGCTACACCTTC
TRBJ2-1	.	TRBV4-2	TRBD2	CASSQGTSGRGEQFF	TGTGCCAGCAGCCAGGGGACTAGCGGGAGAGGTGAGCAGTTCTTC
TRBJ1-2	.	TRBV28	TRBD1	CASNYQGDGYGYTF	TGTGCCAGCAATTACCAGGGGGATGGCTATGGCTACACCTTC
TRBJ1-5	.	TRBV6-1	.	CATTGANQPQHF	TGTGCCACCACAGGAGCTAATCAGCCCCAGCATTTT
TRBJ2-1	.	TRBV7-2	TRBD2	CASTLDPGTSGRSYNEQFF	TGTGCCAGCACCTTGGACCCGGGGACTAGCGGGAGATCCTACAATGAGCAGTTCTTC
TRBJ2-6	.	TRBV6-1	.	CASSSFIGANVLTF	TGTGCCAGCAGTTCGTTTATCGGGGCCAACGTCCTGACTTTC
TRBJ1-2	.	TRBV6-1	TRBD1	CASSLGTGSSYGYTF	TGTGCCAGCAGCCTAGGGACAGGGAGTAGCTATGGCTACACCTTC
TRBJ1-2	many	TRBV7-2	TRBD1	CASSLGAIGQGYGYTF	TGTGCCAGCAGCTTAGGTGCGATTGGACAGGGTTATGGCTACACCTTC
TRBJ2-1	.	TRBV30	.	CAWSVLARASNEQFF	TGTGCCTGGAGTGTACTTGCTAGAGCGTCCAATGAGCAGTTCTTC
TRBJ2-3	.	TRBV7-3	.	CASSLGLGGRSTDTQYF	TGTGCCAGCAGCTTAGGTCTTGGCGGACGAAGCACAGATACGCAGTATTTT
TRBJ2-5	once	TRBV9	TRBD1	CASSTSPTGFQETQYF	TGTGCCAGCAGCACCAGTCCGACAGGGTTTCAAGAGACCCAGTACTTC
TRBJ2-7	.	TRBV7-9	TRBD2	CATQRTSGRSGDSYEQYF	TGTGCCACGCAAAGGACTAGCGGGAGGTCCGGGGACTCCTACGAGCAGTACTTC
TRBJ2-7	once	TRBV18	.	CASSPPLSRGGEQYF	TGTGCCAGCTCACCACCGCTTTCCAGGGGAGGCGAGCAGTACTTC
TRBJ1-2	.	TRBV28	.	CASSPPGGANGYTF	TGTGCCAGCAGTCCCCCGGGGGGCGCGAATGGCTACACCTTC
TRBJ2-5	.	TRBV10-3	TRBD2	CAISLTSGTLQETQYF	TGTGCCATCAGTTTGACTAGCGGGACCCTCCAAGAGACCCAGTACTTC
TRBJ1-1	few	TRBV7-9	.	CASISGMGTEAFF	TGTGCCAGCATTTCAGGGATGGGCACTGAAGCTTTCTTT
TRBJ1-5	.	TRBV6-1	.	CASSEARRVHQPQHF	TGTGCCAGCAGTGAAGCGAGGCGGGTCCATCAGCCCCAGCATTTT
TRBJ2-1	.	TRBV7-2	TRBD1	CASSLNRGDEQFF	TGTGCCAGCAGCTTAAACAGGGGCGATGAGCAGTTCTTC
TRBJ2-1	once	TRBV4-3	TRBD2	CASSQDRAGGSNEQFF	TGCGCCAGCAGCCAAGATCGGGCGGGAGGTAGCAATGAGCAGTTCTTC
TRBJ2-7	.	TRBV5-1	TRBD1	CASSLGGTGPSYEQYF	TGCGCCAGCAGCTTGGGTGGGACAGGCCCTTCCTACGAGCAGTACTTC
TRBJ1-2	.	TRBV6-1	TRBD1	CASSDRGNYGYTF	TGTGCCAGCAGCGACAGGGGAAACTATGGCTACACCTTC
TRBJ1-6	.	TRBV7-2	TRBD1	CASSRDSYNSPLHF	TGTGCCAGCAGCAGGGACAGCTATAATTCACCCCTCCACTTT
TRBJ2-1	.	TRBV7-3	.	CASSLANTGWQFF	TGTGCCAGCAGCTTAGCCAACACAGGGTGGCAGTTCTTC
TRBJ2-7	.	TRBV5-1	.	CASSIRGPSESYEQYF	TGCGCCAGCAGCATCCGGGGGCCTAGCGAATCCTACGAGCAGTACTTC
TRBJ2-3	.	TRBV2	.	CASSGELGTDTQYF	TGTGCCAGCAGTGGCGAGCTGGGGACAGATACGCAGTATTTT
TRBJ2-7	once	TRBV15	.	CATSMGPRYYEQYF	TGTGCCACCAGCATGGGACCCCGATACTACGAGCAGTACTTC
TRBJ2-5	.	TRBV5-1	.	CASSFGGNQETQYF	TGCGCCAGCAGCTTCGGGGGAAACCAAGAGACCCAGTACTTC
TRBJ2-5	.	TRBV11-2	.	CASSHLEEQVTQYF	TGTGCCAGCAGCCATTTAGAGGAGCAGGTGACCCAGTACTTC
TRBJ2-7	.	TRBV29-1	TRBD1	CSVQKTGQGLSKQYF	TGCAGCGTCCAGAAGACGGGACAGGGTTTGAGCAAGCAGTACTTC
TRBJ2-5	.	TRBV27	.	CASSLIGAPETQYF	TGTGCCAGCAGTTTGATCGGGGCCCCAGAGACCCAGTACTTC
TRBJ2-3	few	TRBV23-1	TRBD1	CASSQDLSGTGDTDTQYF	TGCGCCAGCAGTCAAGACCTTTCCGGGACAGGGGACACAGATACGCAGTATTTT
TRBJ2-3	.	TRBV5-1	TRBD2	CASSYLAGATGDTQYF	TGCGCCAGCAGCTATTTAGCGGGAGCGACAGGGGATACGCAGTATTTT
TRBJ2-7	.	TRBV7-2	.	CASSSIPFYGASSYEQYF	TGTGCCAGCAGCTCGATACCCTTTTACGGCGCCAGCTCCTACGAGCAGTACTTC
TRBJ2-2	many	TRBV7-8	TRBD1	CASSLTGVNTGELFF	TGTGCCAGCAGCTTAACAGGGGTAAACACCGGGGAGCTGTTTTTT
TRBJ2-1	.	TRBV5-6	TRBD2	CASTTSGMPSYNEQFF	TGTGCCAGCACCACTAGCGGGATGCCCTCCTACAATGAGCAGTTCTTC
TRBJ1-1	.	TRBV5-4	.	CASSRTVENTEAFF	TGTGCCAGCAGTCGGACAGTTGAGAACACTGAAGCTTTCTTT
TRBJ1-1	.	TRBV19	.	CASSIREGSEAFF	TGTGCCAGTAGTATAAGGGAAGGGTCTGAAGCTTTCTTT
TRBJ1-3	.	TRBV7-9	.	CASSLVKYGQHRSNTIYF	TGTGCCAGCAGCTTAGTGAAGTACGGACAACATCGCTCAAACACCATATATTTT
TRBJ2-1	.	TRBV30	.	CAWSPGVWRTVYNEQFF	TGTGCCTGGAGTCCCGGGGTCTGGAGGACAGTATACAATGAGCAGTTCTTC
TRBJ2-6	.	TRBV18	.	CASSPVQGSGANVLTF	TGTGCCAGCTCACCGGTACAGGGCTCTGGGGCCAACGTCCTGACTTTC
TRBJ1-1	.	TRBV19	.	CASSLSLNTEAFF	TGTGCCAGTAGTCTGAGCTTGAACACTGAAGCTTTCTTT